This T cell receptor (beta chain) was profiled in a study of T cell responses to AZD1222 COVID-19 vaccine. The wider study: Second-dose intervals near 4 or 12 weeks were combined.

This clone was detected only once. The data were produced by immunoSEQ multiplex PCR, yet TCRdb's version contains in-frame clones alone and is incomplete. The table lists around 140,000 clones, 80% to 90% of them singletons. Germline assignment: CDR1 SGHNT and CDR2 YYREEE (reference sequence). This CDR3 has 14 residues. The germline V and J ends were trimmed by 4 bases and 5 bases, with 15 bases remaining between them. Material: peripheral blood, obtained on day 0 of AZD1222 vaccination. This TCR came from an adult in good health. The V call is TRBV5-4, the J call TRBJ2-5; D may correspond to TRBD1 or TRBD2 (5 bases each). CDR3 loop: CASSPRRGEETQYF. CDR3 coding DNA: TGTGCCAGCAGCCCCAGGCGAGGGGAGGAGACCCAGTACTTC.